The 31 T cell receptor beta chains in this list originate from one sample, sequenced in a study of blood T cell repertoires in COVID-19. The data were produced by immunoSEQ multiplex PCR, yet TCRdb's version contains in-frame clones alone and is incomplete. Of about 180,000 clones in the sample, approximately 88% were seen once. Sequencing was performed on peripheral blood. All receptors come from a man between 18 and 29 years old with active or convalescent COVID-19.

V gene TRBV7-6 combines with J gene TRBJ2-1; TRBD2 matches at 12 bases. The germline CDR1 and CDR2 sequences are SGHVS and FNYEAQ. This CDR3 is 17 amino acids long. The junction had 5 bases not matched to a gene; V was cut back by 5 bases and J by 0 bases. Here the CDR3 reads CASSRTSGTSSYNEQFF. The DNA of the CDR3 is TGTGCCAGCAGCCGGACTAGCGGGACCAGCTCCTACAATGAGCAGTTCTTC.

The rearrangement joins TRBV2 to TRBJ1-6; 7 nucleotides agree with TRBD1. Trimming took 4 bases from V and 11 from J; bases not matched to a gene: 5. This CDR3 is built from 13 residues. The V gene's germline CDR1 is SNHLY and CDR2 FYNNEI. The CDR3, as DNA: TGTGCCAGCAGTGGGACAGGTTTTCCACCCCTCCACTTT. It codes for CASSGTGFPPLHF. Full variable domain (remainder filled in from reference TRBV2 and TRBJ1-6): EPEVTQTPSHQVTQMGQEVILRCVPISNHLYFYWYRQILGQKVEFLVSFYNNEISEKSEIFDDQFSVERPDGSNFTLKIRSTKLEDSAMYFCASSGTGFPPLHFGNGTRLTVT.

The chain joins TRBV29-1 to TRBJ2-3, with TRBD2 matching over 8 bases. The CDR3 length is 15 residues. Germline V gene lookup returns CDR1 SQVTM and CDR2 ANQGSEA. V dropped 7 bases and J dropped 5; count of bases not matched to a gene: 14. The CDR3 spells CSAPRASGWGDTQYF. CDR3 coding DNA: TGCAGCGCCCCCCGGGCTAGCGGGTGGGGAGATACGCAGTATTTT.

The genes are TRBV19 and TRBJ1-3; D gene uncertain. CDR3 length: 18 amino acids. Trimming shortened V by 5 bases and J by 0 bases, and 20 bases separated the two germline ends. Looked up from germline, CDR1 is LNHDA and CDR2 is SQIVND (reference sequence). The CDR3 protein is CASSLRGSPPYSGNTIYF. DNA for the CDR3: TGTGCCAGTAGTCTCCGAGGCAGCCCTCCTTACTCTGGAAACACCATATATTTT.

The chain combines TRBV11-2 with TRBJ2-7; 9 nucleotides match TRBD2. This CDR3 region has 17 residues. Germline CDR1 is SGHAT and CDR2 is FQNNGV. V gave up 3 bases and J gave up 4 bases; unmatched junction bases: 13. The CDR3 bases are TGTGCCAGCAGCTTTTGGGTCCTCAGCGGGAGGTCTTACGAGCAGTACTTC. Translated: CASSFWVLSGRSYEQYF.

Regarding this clone: In the same sample, other DNA sequences code for this CDR3. J is TRBJ2-3 and V is TRBV10-3; D gene ambiguous. The V end lost 4 bases, the J end lost 4 bases, and 3 bases lay between the germline ends. The CDR3 contains 11 residues. Germline CDR1 ENHRY, CDR2 SYGVKD. The CDR3 here is CAISAADTQYF. The CDR3 nucleotides read TGTGCCATCAGTGCCGCAGATACGCAGTATTTT.

This clone was found a few times. This sequence joins TRBV18 and TRBJ2-7; tentatively, D is TRBD1 (5 bases). Trimming took 3 bases from V and 5 from J, leaving 14 bases between them. The CDR3 loop spans 14 amino acids. Germline V gene lookup returns CDR1 KGHSH and CDR2 LQKENI. Here the CDR3 reads CASSPVRGSDEQYF. The CDR3, as DNA: TGTGCCAGCTCACCGGTAAGGGGTTCCGACGAGCAGTACTTC.

The rearrangement joins TRBV11-1 to TRBJ2-1; the match to TRBD2 covers 7 bases. CDR1 SGHAT and CDR2 FQDESV come from the germline V gene (reference sequence). The CDR3 covers 15 residues. J lost 2 bases, V lost 6 bases, and 7 bases had no gene match. The DNA of the CDR3 is TGTGCCAGCAGACAGGAGGCGGGAGCCTACAATGAGCAGTTCTTC. This translates into CASRQEAGAYNEQFF.

V is TRBV7-3 and J is TRBJ2-1; 8 bases line up with TRBD2. This CDR3 is built from 14 residues. The germline gives CDR1 SGHTA, CDR2 FQGTGA. After removal of 5 bases from V and 9 bases from J, the junction contained 9 bases not matched to a gene. The chain's CDR3 is CASSRGGLFGEQFF. The CDR3 DNA follows: TGTGCCAGCAGCCGGGGGGGCTTGTTCGGTGAGCAGTTCTTC.

The count of this clone is one. The rearrangement links TRBV15 to TRBJ1-3, with 9 bases matching TRBD1. V was clipped by 3 bases and J by 0 bases; unmatched bases: 9. The CDR3 is 18 residues long. CDR1 and CDR2 from the germline V gene are LNHNV and YYDKDF (reference sequence). The CDR3 nucleotides read TGTGCCACCAGCAGGCCCGGGACAGGGAGTAACTCTGGAAACACCATATATTTT. It specifies CATSRPGTGSNSGNTIYF.

This sequence joins TRBV5-1 and TRBJ2-1, with a tentative D call TRBD1 (6 bases). This CDR3 has 15 amino acids. The germline CDR1 and CDR2 sequences are SGHRS and YFSETQ. The V and J ends lost 1 base and 4 bases respectively, with 12 bases between them. CDR3 DNA sequence: TGCGCCAGCAGCTTGCTCCAGGGGCGGTACAATGAGCAGTTCTTC. This translates into CASSLLQGRYNEQFF.

This clone occurred once. This sequence joins TRBV6-5 and TRBJ2-2; 9 bases line up with TRBD2. The CDR3 is 14 amino acids. Germline CDR1 and CDR2: MNHEY and SVGAGI. The junction had 5 bases not matched to a gene; V was cut back by 8 bases and J by 4 bases. The CDR3 DNA is TGTGCCAGCGGAACTAGCGGGTTCACCGGGGAGCTGTTTTTT. As protein: CASGTSGFTGELFF.

The chain carries TRBV12-3 or TRBV12-4 and TRBJ1-6; D not certain. The CDR3 extends over 12 amino acids. V lost 8 bases and J lost 12, with 14 bases in between. The CDR3 region is CASSGGLEPLHF. CDR3 sequence (DNA): TGTGCCAGCTCGGGAGGTCTGGAACCCCTCCACTTT.

This sequence joins TRBV7-2 and TRBJ2-7, with 10 bases aligning to TRBD1. Looked up from germline, CDR1 is SGHTA and CDR2 is FQGNSA. The length of the CDR3 is 16 residues. Losses at the gene ends were 6 bases for V and 4 bases for J; bases not matched to a gene: 12. CDR3 in amino acids: CASSLRDRGFEYEQYF. CDR3 nucleotides: TGTGCCAGCAGTCTCCGGGACAGGGGATTTGAGTACGAGCAGTACTTC.

The chain couples TRBV12-3 or TRBV12-4 to TRBJ1-3, with TRBD1 as a possible D gene (5 bases). The CDR3 is 13 amino acids. The V end was cut by 2 bases, the J end by 8 bases, with 10 bases between. The CDR3 region is CASSLQGWDTIYF. CDR3 bases: TGTGCCAGCAGTTTACAGGGCTGGGACACCATATATTTT.

This clone was found many times. The chain has TRBV12-3 or TRBV12-4 and TRBJ1-1; D possibly corresponds to TRBD1 (6 bases). This CDR3 comprises 12 residues. Trimming took 6 bases from V and 6 from J, leaving 11 bases between them. The CDR3 sequence: CASSPRQAEAFF. Here the CDR3 DNA reads TGTGCCAGCAGCCCTCGACAGGCTGAAGCTTTCTTT.

This clone came up a few times. The rearrangement links TRBV30 to TRBJ1-1; a weak D match, TRBD1 (6 bases). The germline V and J ends were trimmed by 0 bases and 3 bases, with 8 bases remaining between them. The CDR3 totals 13 residues. The germline V gene has CDR1 GTSNPN and CDR2 SVGIG (reference sequence). CDR3 amino acids: CAWSVGAHTEAFF. DNA of the CDR3: TGTGCCTGGAGTGTGGGGGCGCACACTGAAGCTTTCTTT.

V gene TRBV9 combines with J gene TRBJ2-1, with 9 nucleotides matching TRBD2. After removal of 3 bases from V and 5 bases from J, the junction contained 6 bases not matched to a gene. This CDR3 is built from 15 residues. Germline CDR1 is SGDLS and CDR2 is YYNGEE. Here the CDR3 reads CASSAGTSSDNEQFF. The CDR3 DNA sequence: TGTGCCAGCAGCGCCGGGACTAGCTCAGACAATGAGCAGTTCTTC.

V gene TRBV6-6 combines with J gene TRBJ2-7; 7 bases map to TRBD2. Germline V lookup: CDR1 MNHNY, CDR2 SVGAGI (reference sequence). CDR3 size: 14 residues. V was pared by 6 bases and J by 3 bases, with 8 bases of the junction left unmatched. CDR3 amino acids: CASSPGGTVYEQYF. As DNA, the CDR3 is TGTGCCAGCAGCCCCGGGGGGACCGTCTACGAGCAGTACTTC.

The rearrangement links TRBV6-4 to TRBJ2-1; 9 positions agree with TRBD1. CDR3 length: 15 residues. Germline values: CDR1 MRHNA, CDR2 SNTAGT. Trimming cost V 0 bases and J 3 bases; bases outside gene matches: 0. The CDR3 DNA follows: TGTGCCAGCAGTGACTCGACAGGGGGCTACAATGAGCAGTTCTTC. Amino acids: CASSDSTGGYNEQFF.

This clone was found once. The chain carries TRBV7-2 and TRBJ2-1; tentatively, D is TRBD2 (5 bases). The germline V gene encodes CDR1 SGHTA and CDR2 FQGNSA. V was trimmed by 2 bases and J by 8 bases, leaving 10 bases between them. The CDR3 spans 13 residues. The CDR3 protein is CASSLFAGDEQFF. Here the CDR3 DNA reads TGTGCCAGCAGCTTATTTGCGGGCGATGAGCAGTTCTTC.

This clone was detected only once. This chain connects TRBV27 to TRBJ2-1; D perhaps matches TRBD1 (5 bases). Trimming stripped 7 bases from V and 4 bases from J, with 14 bases between. CDR3 size: 14 residues. From germline, CDR1 is MNHEY and CDR2 SMNVEV (reference sequence). DNA of the CDR3: TGTGCCAGCAAAGGGGCAGGTCCGTACAATGAGCAGTTCTTC. Protein sequence: CASKGAGPYNEQFF.

This chain uses TRBV6-5 with TRBJ1-2, with 9 nucleotides matching TRBD1. The CDR3 loop spans 12 amino acids. Germline loops: CDR1 MNHEY, CDR2 SVGAGI. V was clipped by 6 bases and J by 4 bases; unmatched bases: 0. CDR3 protein: CASRGQGYGYTF. The CDR3 DNA reads TGTGCCAGCAGGGGACAGGGCTATGGCTACACCTTC.

This rearrangement joins TRBV4-2 to TRBJ2-7, with D uncertain. V was shortened by 0 bases and J by 2 bases, with 11 bases between the two germline ends. This CDR3 is 15 amino acids long. Germline-derived CDR1 and CDR2 are LGHNA and YNFKEQ. The CDR3 region has the DNA TGTGCCAGCAGCCAAGATTGGGCTCAAACCTACGAGCAGTACTTC. Its translation: CASSQDWAQTYEQYF.

V and J are TRBV6-4 and TRBJ2-5, with TRBD1 matching 8 bases. The CDR3 is 14 residues long. V shed 3 bases, J shed 5 bases, and the junction held 5 bases outside the gene matches. Germline lookup yields CDR1 MRHNA and CDR2 SNTAGT. The CDR3 here is CASSESGGAETQYF. The CDR3 bases are TGTGCCAGCAGTGAATCAGGGGGCGCCGAGACCCAGTACTTC.

The gene calls are TRBV6-5 and TRBJ1-5; the D is unclear. Trimming stripped 6 bases from V and 5 bases from J, with 17 bases between. Germline lookup yields CDR1 MNHEY and CDR2 SVGAGI. The CDR3 has 15 residues. The CDR3 sequence is CASSPVGSGDQPQHF. In DNA form, the CDR3 reads TGTGCCAGCAGCCCCGTCGGGAGCGGTGATCAGCCCCAGCATTTT.

The V gene is TRBV9, the J gene TRBJ1-6; 7 nucleotides line up with TRBD1. The CDR3 length is 15 residues. Germline V gives CDR1 SGDLS, CDR2 YYNGEE. Trimming took 0 bases from V and 7 from J; bases not matched to a gene: 4. In DNA form, the CDR3 reads TGTGCCAGCAGCGTAGGGGGGACAGCAAATTCACCCCTCCACTTT. Its protein product is CASSVGGTANSPLHF.

The V and J genes are TRBV6-5 and TRBJ1-1; 9 bases match TRBD1. Germline values: CDR1 MNHEY, CDR2 SVGAGI. J gave up 5 bases and V 8 bases, and 9 bases lay outside the gene matches. The CDR3 spans 14 residues. The CDR3 sequence: CASGKQGARTEAFF. The CDR3 coding sequence is TGTGCCAGCGGAAAACAGGGGGCGCGGACTGAAGCTTTCTTT.

V and J are TRBV10-3 and TRBJ2-1, with a weak D call TRBD1 (10 bases). Deletions cut 4 bases from V and 2 bases from J, with 21 bases between. CDR1 is ENHRY and CDR2 is SYGVKD in the germline V gene. The length of the CDR3 is 18 residues. The CDR3 spells CAISGDRGAGGPYNEQFF. In DNA form, the CDR3 reads TGTGCCATCAGTGGGGACAGGGGAGCGGGGGGACCCTACAATGAGCAGTTCTTC.

The chain combines TRBV28 with TRBJ2-7, with a weak D call TRBD2 (5 bases). Germline V gene data show CDR1 as MDHEN and CDR2 as SYDVKM. The V end was cut by 3 bases, the J end by 6 bases, with 21 bases between. The CDR3 is 16 amino acids. CDR3 sequence reads: CASSFSILAPVGEQYF. The CDR3 bases are TGTGCCAGCAGTTTCTCCATCCTAGCCCCCGTGGGCGAGCAGTACTTC.

The V and J genes are TRBV2 and TRBJ2-7; D is possibly TRBD2 (6 bases). The CDR3 is 16 amino acids. The V end lost 6 bases, the J end lost 3 bases, and 21 bases lay between the germline ends. Germline V gives CDR1 SNHLY, CDR2 FYNNEI. The CDR3 spells CASRDPHLGLGYEQYF. CDR3 sequence (DNA): TGTGCCAGCAGGGATCCCCACCTGGGACTGGGCTACGAGCAGTACTTC.